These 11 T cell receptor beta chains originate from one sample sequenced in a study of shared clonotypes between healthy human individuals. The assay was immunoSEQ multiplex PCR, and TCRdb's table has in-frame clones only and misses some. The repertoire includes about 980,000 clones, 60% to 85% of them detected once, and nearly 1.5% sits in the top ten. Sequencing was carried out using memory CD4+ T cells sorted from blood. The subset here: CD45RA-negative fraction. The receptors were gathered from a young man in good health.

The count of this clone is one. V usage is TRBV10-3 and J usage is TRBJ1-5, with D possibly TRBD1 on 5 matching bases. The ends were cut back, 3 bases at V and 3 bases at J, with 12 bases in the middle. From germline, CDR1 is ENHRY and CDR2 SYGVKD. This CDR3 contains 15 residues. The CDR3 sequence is CAISDRQSVNQPQHF. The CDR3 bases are TGTGCCATCAGTGACCGACAGTCAGTCAATCAGCCCCAGCATTTT.

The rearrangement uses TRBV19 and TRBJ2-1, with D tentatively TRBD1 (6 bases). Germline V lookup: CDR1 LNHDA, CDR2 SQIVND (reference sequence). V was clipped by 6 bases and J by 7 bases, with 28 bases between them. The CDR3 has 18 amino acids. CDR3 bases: TGTGCCAGTAGCAGGGACGACAGGCATGGGGAGATTTTGAATGAGCAGTTCTTC. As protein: CASSRDDRHGEILNEQFF.

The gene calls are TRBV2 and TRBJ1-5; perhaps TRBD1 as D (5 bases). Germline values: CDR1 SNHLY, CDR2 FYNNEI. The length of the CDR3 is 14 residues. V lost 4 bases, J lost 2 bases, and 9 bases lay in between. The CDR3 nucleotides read TGTGCCAGCAGTGTTATGACAGGCAATCAGCCCCAGCATTTT. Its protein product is CASSVMTGNQPQHF.

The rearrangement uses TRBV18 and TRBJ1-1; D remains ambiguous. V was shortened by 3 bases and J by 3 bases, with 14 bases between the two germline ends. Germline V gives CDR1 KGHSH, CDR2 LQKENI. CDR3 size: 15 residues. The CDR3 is CASSPQWEGYTEAFF. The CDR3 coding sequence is TGTGCCAGCTCACCGCAATGGGAGGGCTACACTGAAGCTTTCTTT. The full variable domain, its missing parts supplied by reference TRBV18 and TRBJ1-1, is NAGVMQNPRHLVRRRGQEARLRCSPMKGHSHVYWYRQLPEEGLKFMVYLQKENIIDESGMPKERFSAEFPKEGPSILRIQQVVRGDSAAYFCASSPQWEGYTEAFFGQGTRLTVV.

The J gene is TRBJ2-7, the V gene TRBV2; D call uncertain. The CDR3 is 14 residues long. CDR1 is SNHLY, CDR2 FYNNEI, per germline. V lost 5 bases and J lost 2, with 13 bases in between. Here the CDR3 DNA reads TGTGCCAGCAGTACCGGGTCAGAAGCCTACGAGCAGTACTTC. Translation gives CASSTGSEAYEQYF.

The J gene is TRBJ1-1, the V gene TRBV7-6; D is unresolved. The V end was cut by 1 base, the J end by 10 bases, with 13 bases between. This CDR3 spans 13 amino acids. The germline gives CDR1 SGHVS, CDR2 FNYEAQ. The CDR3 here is CASSLDDSVRAFF. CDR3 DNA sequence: TGTGCCAGCAGCTTAGACGACTCCGTGAGAGCTTTCTTT.

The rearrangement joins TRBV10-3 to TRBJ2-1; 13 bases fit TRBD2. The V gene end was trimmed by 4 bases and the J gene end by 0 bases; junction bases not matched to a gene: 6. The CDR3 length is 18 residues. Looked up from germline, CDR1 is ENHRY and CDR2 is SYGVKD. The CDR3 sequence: CAISGTSGGLNSYNEQFF. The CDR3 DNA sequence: TGTGCCATCAGTGGGACTAGCGGGGGCCTTAACTCCTACAATGAGCAGTTCTTC.

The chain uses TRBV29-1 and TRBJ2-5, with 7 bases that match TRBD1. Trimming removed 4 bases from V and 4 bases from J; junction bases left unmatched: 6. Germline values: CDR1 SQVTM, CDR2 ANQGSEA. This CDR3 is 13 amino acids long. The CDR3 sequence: CSVGGQGVETQYF. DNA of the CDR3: TGCAGCGTTGGGGGGCAGGGGGTAGAGACCCAGTACTTC.

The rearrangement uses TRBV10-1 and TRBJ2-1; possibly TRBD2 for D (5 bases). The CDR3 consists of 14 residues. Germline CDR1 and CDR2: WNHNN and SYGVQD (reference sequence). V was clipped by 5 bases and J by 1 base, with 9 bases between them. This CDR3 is CASSPGTSYNEQFF. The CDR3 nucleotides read TGCGCCAGCAGTCCGGGAACTTCCTACAATGAGCAGTTCTTC.

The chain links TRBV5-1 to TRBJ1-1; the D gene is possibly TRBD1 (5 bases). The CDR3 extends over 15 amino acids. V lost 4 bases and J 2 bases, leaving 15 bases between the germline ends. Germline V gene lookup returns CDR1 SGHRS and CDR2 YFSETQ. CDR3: CASSASGNPNTEAFF. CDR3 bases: TGCGCCAGCAGCGCCTCAGGGAACCCAAACACTGAAGCTTTCTTT.

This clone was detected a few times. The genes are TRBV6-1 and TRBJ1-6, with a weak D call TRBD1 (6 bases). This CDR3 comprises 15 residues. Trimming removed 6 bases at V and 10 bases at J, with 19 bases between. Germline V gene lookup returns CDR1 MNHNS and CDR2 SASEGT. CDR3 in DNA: TGTGCCAGCAGCCTCGAGGGGGTGATAAGATCACCCCTCCACTTT. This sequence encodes CASSLEGVIRSPLHF.